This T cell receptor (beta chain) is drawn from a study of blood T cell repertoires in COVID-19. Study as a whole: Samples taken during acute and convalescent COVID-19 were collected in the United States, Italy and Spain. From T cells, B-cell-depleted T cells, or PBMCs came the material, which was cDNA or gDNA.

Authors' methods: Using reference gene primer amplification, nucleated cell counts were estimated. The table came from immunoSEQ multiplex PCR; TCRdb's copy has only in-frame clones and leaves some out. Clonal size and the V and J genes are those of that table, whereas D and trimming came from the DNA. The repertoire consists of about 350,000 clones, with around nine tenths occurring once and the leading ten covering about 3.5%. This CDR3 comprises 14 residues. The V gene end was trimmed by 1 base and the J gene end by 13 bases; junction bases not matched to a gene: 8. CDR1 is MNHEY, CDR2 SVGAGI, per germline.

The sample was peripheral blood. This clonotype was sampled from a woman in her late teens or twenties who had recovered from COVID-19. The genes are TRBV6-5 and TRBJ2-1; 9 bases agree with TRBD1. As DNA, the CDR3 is TGTGCCAGCAGTTACTTGGACAGGGGCAGGGACCAGTTCTTC. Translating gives CASSYLDRGRDQFF.